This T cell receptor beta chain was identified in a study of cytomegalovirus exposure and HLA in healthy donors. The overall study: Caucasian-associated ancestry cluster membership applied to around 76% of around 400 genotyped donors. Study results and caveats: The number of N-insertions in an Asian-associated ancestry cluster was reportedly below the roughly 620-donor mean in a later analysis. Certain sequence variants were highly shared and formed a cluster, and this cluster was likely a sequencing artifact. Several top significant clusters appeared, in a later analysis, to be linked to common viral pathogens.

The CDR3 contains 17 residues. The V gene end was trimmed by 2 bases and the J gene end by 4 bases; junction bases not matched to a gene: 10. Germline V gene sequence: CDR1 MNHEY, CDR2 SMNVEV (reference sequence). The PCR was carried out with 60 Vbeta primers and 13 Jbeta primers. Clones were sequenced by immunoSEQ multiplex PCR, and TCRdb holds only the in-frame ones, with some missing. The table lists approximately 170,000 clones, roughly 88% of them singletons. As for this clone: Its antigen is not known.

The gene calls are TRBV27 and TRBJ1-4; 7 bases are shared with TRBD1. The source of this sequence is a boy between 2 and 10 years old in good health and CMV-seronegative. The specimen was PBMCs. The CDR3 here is CASSLVSGGDFNEKLFF. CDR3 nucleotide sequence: TGTGCCAGCAGTTTAGTTTCAGGGGGTGACTTTAATGAAAAACTGTTTTTT.